This T cell receptor (beta chain) was sequenced for a study of cytomegalovirus exposure and HLA in healthy donors. Study-wide results and caveats: Across donors, most TCRs were seen rarely, yet some public ones were widespread.

This clone has more than one count but fewer than ten. Antigen unknown. Per the germline V gene, CDR1 is LNHNV and CDR2 is YYDKDF (reference sequence). With 3 bases removed from V and 1 base from J, the gap between germline ends came to 20 bases. The CDR3 loop spans 18 amino acids. PCR employed 60 Vbeta and 13 Jbeta primers. Only in-frame clones appear in the TCRdb table, and some are missing; sequencing was by immunoSEQ multiplex PCR. This table holds under 200,000 clones, approximately 88% found once. The sequenced material came from PBMCs. This receptor was identified in a man aged 25 to 45 in good health and CMV-seronegative. The chain carries TRBV15 and TRBJ2-3; D is possibly TRBD1 (7 bases). CDR3 amino acids: CATSRDPPGGQGTDTQYF. CDR3 DNA sequence: TGTGCCACCAGCAGGGACCCACCAGGGGGGCAGGGCACAGATACGCAGTATTTT.